A single sample gave rise to the 26 T cell receptor beta chains below, sequenced in a study of T cell responses to AZD1222 COVID-19 vaccine (dated by TCRdb to the early 2020s). Taken with the paper, the label for time point translates to: about 28 days (+/-7) after the second vaccine dose. The library was produced with the immunoSEQ multiplex PCR assay. The immuneACCESS repertoire file appears here via TCRdb, limited to in-frame rearrangements. These files lack a portion of the clones; in checked studies, under half of the deficit traces to unresolved V genes, and the cause of the others is not known. In this sample the table shows 20,000 or so clones, roughly 81% of which occur a single time. The ten largest clones add up to roughly a fifth of the sample. Sequenced material: peripheral blood, taken 28 days after the second AZD1222 dose. These receptor sequences come from an adult who received the AZD1222 COVID-19 vaccine.

The sample holds one count of this clone. The genes are TRBV29-1 and TRBJ2-7; D gene unclear. The CDR3 spans 14 residues. Germline V gene lookup returns CDR1 SQVTM and CDR2 ANQGSEA. Trimming pared 0 bases from V and 0 bases from J, leaving 9 bases between. The CDR3 nucleotides are TGCAGCGTTGAAGAACCCTGGCCCTCCTACGAGCAGTACTTC. It specifies CSVEEPWPSYEQYF.

The chain links TRBV27 to TRBJ2-1, with 16 positions matching TRBD2. The CDR3 extends over 20 amino acids. Trimming removed 4 bases from V and 7 bases from J; junction bases left unmatched: 16. CDR1 is MNHEY, CDR2 SMNVEV, per germline (reference sequence). The CDR3 here is CASSSIRPGTSGGAGNEQFF. The CDR3 coding sequence is TGTGCCAGCAGTTCGATCAGGCCGGGGACTAGCGGGGGGGCTGGGAATGAGCAGTTCTTC.

The chain couples TRBV12-3 or TRBV12-4 to TRBJ1-1; TRBD1 matches 7 bases. The CDR3 has 12 residues. Germline trimming cut 1 base from V and 7 bases from J; bases unmatched to any gene: 0. The CDR3 bases are TGTGCCAGCAGTTTAGACAGGGGTGAAGCTTTCTTT. Translating gives CASSLDRGEAFF.

The chain carries TRBV7-3 and TRBJ1-5; TRBD1 might be the D (5 bases). This CDR3 has 20 amino acids. V lost 3 bases, J lost 2 bases, and 26 bases lay in between. In germline, CDR1 is SGHTA, CDR2 FQGTGA. The DNA of the CDR3 is TGTGCCAGCAGCTTCCAAATGACATACTCCCAGGGAAATTGCAATCAGCCCCAGCATTTT. It translates to CASSFQMTYSQGNCNQPQHF.

The V and J genes are TRBV30 and TRBJ2-4, with D perhaps TRBD2 (5 bases). Trimming took off 2 bases at V and 3 bases at J, with 23 bases between the two ends. The germline gives CDR1 GTSNPN, CDR2 SVGIG (reference sequence). The CDR3 runs to 18 residues. The CDR3 region is CAWSPLGGGFLDKNIQYF. The CDR3 coding sequence is TGTGCCTGGAGTCCCCTTGGCGGAGGTTTCCTTGACAAAAACATTCAGTACTTC. Full variable domain (remainder filled in from reference TRBV30 and TRBJ2-4): SQTIHQWPATLVQPVGSPLSLECTVEGTSNPNLYWYRQAAGRGLQLLFYSVGIGQISSEVPQNLSASRPQDRQFILSSKKLLLSDSGFYLCAWSPLGGGFLDKNIQYFGAGTRLSVL.

The J gene is TRBJ2-1, the V gene TRBV4-3; perhaps TRBD2 as D (7 bases). V dropped 8 bases and J dropped 0 bases, with 14 bases sitting between them. The CDR3 sequence is 15 residues long. Germline V gives CDR1 LGHNA, CDR2 YSLEER. CDR3 sequence (DNA): TGCGCCAGCGGGCGCGCGGGGGCCTCCTACAATGAGCAGTTCTTC. It translates to CASGRAGASYNEQFF.

By proportion, this clone is medium-sized. The CDR3, as DNA: TGTGCCAGCAGTGGAGGGCTTGGGACAGGGATTTACTATGGCTACACCTTC. The encoded protein is CASSGGLGTGIYYGYTF. The V gene is TRBV27, the J gene TRBJ1-2; 9 nucleotides match TRBD1. CDR3 size: 17 residues. From germline, CDR1 is MNHEY and CDR2 SMNVEV (reference sequence). With V trimmed by 5 bases and J by 3 bases, 13 bases remained unmatched.

V and J are TRBV4-2 and TRBJ1-5; D perhaps matches TRBD1 (5 bases). The CDR3 is 16 amino acids. Trimming took off 1 base at V and 3 bases at J, with 13 bases between the two ends. Germline V gene data show CDR1 as LGHNA and CDR2 as YNFKEQ. CDR3: CASSQASDRNNQPQHF. In nucleotides, the CDR3 is TGTGCCAGCAGCCAAGCAAGCGACAGAAACAATCAGCCCCAGCATTTT.

V gene TRBV10-3 combines with J gene TRBJ1-2; 8 bases fit TRBD1. Germline CDR1 ENHRY, CDR2 SYGVKD. CDR3 length: 14 amino acids. Losses at the gene ends were 0 bases for V and 9 bases for J; bases not matched to a gene: 6. Here the CDR3 DNA reads TGTGCCATCAGTGAGTCTCCAGGGGGCTCCAGCTACACCTTC. Its translation is CAISESPGGSSYTF.

The chain uses TRBV7-2 and TRBJ1-1; D ambiguous. The CDR3 sequence is 15 residues long. V was shortened by 5 bases and J by 3 bases, with 16 bases between the two germline ends. Per the germline V gene, CDR1 is SGHTA and CDR2 is FQGNSA. For the CDR3, the DNA is TGTGCCAGCAGCCTAGGAGTGGGCTACGACACTGAAGCTTTCTTT. Translating gives CASSLGVGYDTEAFF.

The V and J genes are TRBV10-3 and TRBJ1-2; tentatively, D is TRBD1 (5 bases). Looked up from germline, CDR1 is ENHRY and CDR2 is SYGVKD. CDR3 length: 12 residues. With 8 bases removed from V and 6 bases from J, the gap between germline ends came to 13 bases. The CDR3 nucleotides read TGTGCCATCGGGGGGGAGTATGATGGCTACACCTTC. Amino acid sequence: CAIGGEYDGYTF.

The count of this clone is one. The chain employs TRBV11-1 and TRBJ2-1, with TRBD2 identical over 10 bases. The germline gives CDR1 SGHAT, CDR2 FQDESV (reference sequence). There are 15 residues in the CDR3. V was pared by 6 bases and J by 6 bases, with 8 bases of the junction left unmatched. The CDR3 coding sequence is TGTGCCAGCAGGTCCGGAGCTAGCGGGAGCAATGAGCAGTTCTTC. Amino acid sequence: CASRSGASGSNEQFF.

Only a few counts were recorded for this clone. The chain combines TRBV14 with TRBJ2-1; 7 nucleotides match TRBD1. J lost 2 bases, V lost 3 bases, and 4 bases had no gene match. The length of the CDR3 is 15 residues. The V gene's germline CDR1 is SGHDN and CDR2 FVKESK. CDR3 nucleotide sequence: TGTGCCAGCAGCCAGGGTCAGGGGGCCTACAATGAGCAGTTCTTC. Translation gives CASSQGQGAYNEQFF.

This chain connects TRBV18 to TRBJ1-2, with unresolved D. The CDR3 contains 15 residues. CDR1 and CDR2 (germline): KGHSH, LQKENI. Trimming stripped 0 bases from V and 0 bases from J, with 8 bases between. CDR3: CASSPPAGTNYGYTF. DNA for the CDR3: TGTGCCAGCTCACCACCGGCAGGAACTAACTATGGCTACACCTTC.

The chain has TRBV28 and TRBJ2-5; no reliable D call. The CDR3 covers 12 residues. V was shortened by 2 bases and J by 5 bases, with 6 bases between the two germline ends. Germline CDR1 is MDHEN and CDR2 is SYDVKM. CDR3 DNA: TGTGCCAGCAGTTTACTAAGGGAGACCCAGTACTTC. Translated, it gives CASSLLRETQYF.

The table lists this clone with a few counts. The genes are TRBV18 and TRBJ1-5, with TRBD1 matching over 7 bases. The CDR3 spans 16 residues. Trimming removed 0 bases from V and 5 bases from J; junction bases left unmatched: 7. From germline, CDR1 is KGHSH and CDR2 LQKENI. CDR3 amino acids: CASSPPGTGEYQPQHF. CDR3 sequence (DNA): TGTGCCAGCTCACCACCGGGAACAGGGGAGTATCAGCCCCAGCATTTT.

This clone has just a few counts. The chain recombines TRBV7-3 with TRBJ2-1; 14 bases are a match to TRBD2. The CDR3 spans 14 residues. V was pared by 5 bases and J by 12 bases, with 6 bases of the junction left unmatched. Germline loops: CDR1 SGHTA, CDR2 FQGTGA. The CDR3 spells CASSGTSGSHAQFF. The CDR3 nucleotides are TGTGCCAGCAGCGGGACTAGCGGGAGCCATGCGCAGTTCTTC.

The CDR3 DNA reads as TGTGCCAGTACAGGGGGGGGCTTCGGAGGCATTCAGTACTTC. It translates to CASTGGGFGGIQYF. The V call is TRBV19, the J call TRBJ2-4; possibly TRBD1 or TRBD2 for D (7 bases each). The V gene lost 7 bases and the J gene lost 9 bases, with 19 bases spanning the gap. The germline V gene has CDR1 LNHDA and CDR2 SQIVND (reference sequence). The CDR3 consists of 14 residues.

The chain recombines TRBV7-6 with TRBJ2-1; 7 bases align to TRBD2. The CDR3 runs to 15 residues. V trimming: 3 bases; J trimming: 4 bases; junction bases outside the gene matches: 6. Germline assignment: CDR1 SGHVS and CDR2 FNYEAQ. The CDR3 DNA sequence: TGTGCCAGCAGCTTTTTTAGCGGGCAATACAATGAGCAGTTCTTC. It encodes CASSFFSGQYNEQFF.

The chain recombines TRBV7-2 with TRBJ2-5, with D possibly being TRBD2 (6 bases). V was pared by 5 bases and J by 5 bases, with 15 bases between. Germline V gene lookup returns CDR1 SGHTA and CDR2 FQGNSA. CDR3 length equals 14 residues. CDR3 protein: CASSPVRDSETQYF. In DNA form, the CDR3 reads TGTGCCAGCAGCCCCGTTAGGGACTCGGAGACCCAGTACTTC.

The rearrangement joins TRBV3-1 (or the pseudogene TRBV3-2) to TRBJ2-7; TRBD1 aligns across 8 bases. Germline trimming cut 4 bases from V and 5 bases from J; bases unmatched to any gene: 16. Germline-derived CDR1 and CDR2 are LGHDT and YNNKEL (reference sequence). The CDR3 extends over 17 amino acids. This CDR3 reads CASSPMTRQGPTHEQYF. DNA for the CDR3: TGTGCCAGCAGCCCAATGACCCGACAGGGGCCCACTCACGAGCAGTACTTC.

V gene TRBV5-4 combines with J gene TRBJ1-2; 12 bases line up with TRBD1. The CDR3 spans 16 residues. Germline CDR1 and CDR2: SGHNT and YYREEE (reference sequence). The V segment lost 0 bases and the J segment 6 bases; nucleotides outside the gene matches: 6. CDR3 nucleotide sequence: TGTGCCAGCAGCTTGGAGGGACAGGGGGCGCGAGATGGCTACACCTTC. As protein: CASSLEGQGARDGYTF.

In its sample, this clone was seen a few times. J is TRBJ1-5 and V is TRBV30; perhaps TRBD1 as D (6 bases). There are 13 residues in the CDR3. CDR1 is GTSNPN, CDR2 SVGIG, per germline (reference sequence). Between the trimmed V and J ends, which lost 0 bases and 7 bases, there was a span of 10 bases. The CDR3 here is CAWSVGGRQPQHF. CDR3 DNA sequence: TGTGCCTGGAGTGTAGGGGGGCGGCAGCCCCAGCATTTT.

This sequence joins TRBV5-5 and TRBJ1-2, with D tentatively TRBD1 (6 bases). The CDR3 has 17 residues. The V end was cut by 4 bases, the J end by 1 base, with 20 bases between. CDR1 SGHKS and CDR2 YYEKEE come from the germline V gene (reference sequence). CDR3: CASSPLVSGGLNYGYTF. Written as DNA, the CDR3 is TGTGCCAGCAGCCCACTGGTATCCGGGGGCCTTAACTATGGCTACACCTTC.

The chain links TRBV7-2 to TRBJ1-1; D ambiguous. This CDR3 spans 15 amino acids. The V gene lost 1 base and the J gene lost 3 bases, with 12 bases spanning the gap. The germline gives CDR1 SGHTA, CDR2 FQGNSA. This CDR3 reads CASSLVADSDTEAFF. The CDR3 nucleotides are TGTGCCAGCAGCTTAGTCGCGGATTCAGACACTGAAGCTTTCTTT.

The chain links TRBV4-2 to TRBJ2-7, with 9 bases aligning to TRBD2. The CDR3 is made up of 15 amino acids. Germline CDR1 and CDR2: LGHNA and YNFKEQ. The junction had 2 bases not matched to a gene; V was cut back by 1 base and J by 1 base. The CDR3 DNA reads TGTGCCAGCAGCCAAGGACTAGCGGTTTCCTACGAGCAGTACTTC. Its translation is CASSQGLAVSYEQYF.